This TCR beta chain was obtained from a study of T cells after somatic rescue of genetic block. The table came from immunoSEQ multiplex PCR; TCRdb's copy has only in-frame clones and leaves some out. The sample lists tens of thousands of clones; 85% to 95% were seen once. The V and J ends lost 4 bases and 6 bases, in that order; junction bases with no gene match: 3. The CDR3 sequence is 15 residues long. Germline V gene lookup returns CDR1 MNHNS and CDR2 SASEGT. The specimen sequenced was peripheral blood mononuclear cells (PBMCs). This clonotype was sampled from a man aged 35 to 55. This rearrangement joins TRBV6-1 to TRBJ1-6; 10 bases line up with TRBD1. CDR3 amino acids: CASSGDRGLNSPLHF. CDR3 nucleotide sequence: TGTGCCAGCAGTGGGGACAGGGGCCTTAATTCACCCCTCCACTTT.